The clone carrying this TCR beta chain has only a few counts. Construction of the TCRbeta library involved unique molecular identifiers. In TCRdb, the PCR reads were re-called with MiXCR into one record per CDR3 protein. The sample has some 300,000 distinct CDR3 sequences; about a tenth are singletons. These data come from a study of T-cell reconstitution after alpha-beta-depleted transplantation in children. Germline V gene data show CDR1 as SGHTA and CDR2 as FQGNSA. V was trimmed by 5 bases and J by 3 bases, leaving 12 bases between them. The CDR3 has 14 amino acids. Sample: PBMCs from the stem cell graft donor, taken from the stem cell graft. The clonotype originates from a human donor who donated a stem cell graft to a child with acute lymphoblastic leukemia. The chain carries TRBV7-2 and TRBJ2-3, with a possible D match to TRBD1 (5 bases). CDR3 sequence reads: CASSTQVLTDTQYF. The CDR3 DNA sequence: TGTGCCAGCAGCACACAGGTTCTGACAGATACGCAGTATTTT.